Sequencing of this T cell receptor beta chain was carried out in a study of molecular identifiers for immune sequencing clone quantification (dated by TCRdb to 2017 to 2018). At the level of the whole study: For a replicate experiment, the RNA from either approximately 20,000 or 100,000 naive CD8 T cells was divided into five aliquots, and four of those aliquots went on to sequencing. This methods study benchmarked molecular-identifier clustering-based TCR repertoire sequencing (MIDCIRS) and TCR RNA copy counting, using CD8 T cells to do so.

The CDR3 runs 17 residues from the cysteine to the phenylalanine. CDR3 DNA only is kept here, 51 bases in frame from base 1. As encoded in the germline V gene (reference sequence), CDR1 is MNHEY while CDR2 is SMNVEV. V loses 6 bases at its end and J loses 5 bases; junction bases beyond the gene matches: 10. The full study reports these points: When barcode sub-clustering was left out, chimeric consensus sequences inflated TCR diversity, with chimeras reaching as high as 47%. Naive libraries contained spiked-in Jurkat TCR RNA (approximately nine copies' worth), which is not part of the donor repertoire. Clones above 20 RNA copies held over 98% of molecules in CMV-specific effector cells but under 1% in naive cells. Even against a background of 750,000 to 1,000,000 naive CD8 T cells, spiked-in Jurkat TCR RNA amounting to a single cell's worth was reported to be detectable. The sizes of highly expanded clones could end up underestimated when identical TCR molecules share a barcode. Modeling indicated around 3.2 TCR RNA copies recovered per cell, compared with 7.5 to 10 by digital PCR, which implies a capture efficiency of 25% to 35%.

The library was made by PCR. Sequencing was performed on a NextSeq 500. Bulk TCR libraries were prepared as previously described, using TCR primers listed in Table S5. Purification of total RNA was performed with the Qiagen AllPrep DNA/RNA kit. Before any analysis, reads coming from multiple sequencing runs of the same library were combined into one pool. In the authors' own workflow: Reads were retained only if the reads had an exact TCR constant sequence, and the retained reads were trimmed to 150 nt and grouped according to their 12-nt molecular barcodes. Within each barcode group, reads were sub-clustered at a 15% Levenshtein threshold, and quality-weighted consensus sequences were built per RNA molecule. Non-functional sequences were excluded, and lower-count sequences lying one edit away from another sequence were also excluded. Based on fitting two negative binomial distributions, any barcode sub-cluster with under 20% of the maximum read count was discarded. TCRdb's own reprocessing of the public reads used fastp at Q25 and MiXCR and kept productive beta chains. Every CDR3 protein is listed once, alongside the most common genes and DNA of its rows. The V and J calls follow TCRdb's processing rather than the paper's. Here the sample has under 600,000 distinct CDR3 sequences; around 25% occur a single time. The ten largest clones capture roughly 0.77% of the sample.

Libraries of naive CD8 T cells were built from approximately 20,000 to 1,000,000 sorted cells, with 10%, 30% or 50% of the purified RNA used. On a BD FACSAria II, naive CD8 T cells were FACS-sorted as CD8+CD4-CCR7+CD45RA+ and collected into RLT Plus buffer. To test detection sensitivity, Jurkat RNA equal to around 11 TCR copies was added to samples of roughly 17,000-1,100,000 naive CD8 T cells. Enrichment of CD8 T cells was performed with RosetteSep CD8+ T Cell Enrichment Cocktail and Ficoll-Paque, after which ACK red cell lysis was carried out. This clonotype showed up many times. Its antigen remains unidentified. Base qualities are not provided; no much larger clone lies one nucleotide away.

Material: naive CD8+ T cells from blood, with Jurkat cell RNA spiked in. The cell subset or site label, as the study defines it: FACS-sorted CD8+CD4-CCR7+CD45RA+ naive T cells. The rearrangement combines TRBV27 with TRBJ2-3; TRBD2 agrees with 14 junctional bases. The TCR comes from a human donor in good health. Some libraries in this study had Jurkat cell RNA spiked in. The DNA sequence follows: TGTGCCAGCAGAGGCTTGGGACTAGCGGGAGACGGAGATACGCAGTATTTT. Its protein product is CASRGLGLAGDGDTQYF.